This T cell receptor (beta chain) comes out of a study of T cells in Graves' hyperthyroidism and ophthalmopathy. The CDR3 regions of TCR beta were amplified from RNA transcripts. TCR CDR3 underwent first-round RT-PCR with the HTBI primer set. Each CDR3 protein is one row after TCRdb ran MiXCR on the multiplex PCR reads. The table records about 420,000 distinct CDR3 sequences, 15% to 17% of them present only once. The CDR3 is 15 amino acids. Trimming took off 1 base at V and 2 bases at J, with 12 bases between the two ends. Germline-derived CDR1 and CDR2 are SGHRS and YFSETQ. This clonotype was recorded many times.

This sequence originates from a woman between 18 and 30 years old with Graves' hyperthyroidism. This sequence joins TRBV5-1 and TRBJ2-5; tentative D call: TRBD2 (5 bases). The sequenced material came from blood. The CDR3 loop is CASSLFPDSQETQYF. The CDR3 DNA sequence: TGCGCCAGCAGCTTGTTCCCGGACTCTCAAGAGACCCAGTACTTC.